The clone carrying this T cell receptor (beta chain) was found a few times. What it recognizes is unknown. Samples were taken at baseline and on day 1 of cycles 4 and 7. This entry is derived from a study of OX40 agonist ivuxolimab in advanced cancers. Some clones are missing from TCRdb's copy, which holds only in-frame ones; the method was immunoSEQ multiplex PCR. The sample lists 12,000 or so clones; approximately 82% were seen once. The CDR3 length is 12 residues. V was pared by 3 bases and J by 2 bases, with 4 bases between. Germline loops: CDR1 LNHDA, CDR2 SQIVND (reference sequence). Study-level points and caveats: Compared with CD4+, CD8+ T cells on average had more expanded clones. CD4+ and CD8+ T cells in blood underwent clonal expansion by week 6 at 0.1 to 3.0 mg/kg.

The specimen was CD4+ or CD8+ T cells sorted from blood, collected in a trial of the OX40 agonist ivuxolimab. The V call is TRBV19, the J call TRBJ2-5; unclear D gene. The clonotype comes from an adult with an advanced solid tumor such as melanoma, head and neck, liver or kidney cancer. The CDR3 DNA reads as TGTGCCAGTAGTATCGGGCAAGAGACCCAGTACTTC. Translation gives CASSIGQETQYF.